This T cell receptor beta chain was recovered during a study of blood T cell repertoires in COVID-19. Study context: T cells, B-cell-depleted T cells, or PBMCs supplied cDNA or gDNA.

The protocol was immunoSEQ multiplex PCR, while the TCRdb copy is restricted to in-frame clones and leaves out a portion. The sample contains a few hundred thousand clones, 85% to 90% of which appear only once. Looked up from germline, CDR1 is MGHRA and CDR2 is YSYEKL. V lost 1 base to trimming and J lost 4 bases; unmatched junction nucleotides: 5. The CDR3 consists of 16 residues. The V gene is TRBV4-1, the J gene TRBJ2-1, with 9 bases identical to TRBD2. This receptor was obtained from a man aged 18 to 30 with COVID-19, enrolled during active disease. The material sequenced was peripheral blood. The CDR3 protein is CASSQGQAGGYNEQFF. CDR3 nucleotide sequence: TGCGCCAGCAGCCAAGGACAAGCGGGAGGTTACAATGAGCAGTTCTTC.